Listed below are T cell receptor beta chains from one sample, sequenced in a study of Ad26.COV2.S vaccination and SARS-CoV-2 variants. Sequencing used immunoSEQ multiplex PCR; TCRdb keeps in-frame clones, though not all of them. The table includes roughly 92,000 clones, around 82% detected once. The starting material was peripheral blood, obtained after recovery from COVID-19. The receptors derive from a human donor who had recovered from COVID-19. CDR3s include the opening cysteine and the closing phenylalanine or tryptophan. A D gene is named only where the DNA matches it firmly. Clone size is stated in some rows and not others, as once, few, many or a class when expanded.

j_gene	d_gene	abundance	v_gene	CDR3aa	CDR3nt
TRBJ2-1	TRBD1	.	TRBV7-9	CASSLATGTGAGEQFF	TGTGCCAGCAGCTTAGCAACCGGGACAGGGGCCGGTGAGCAGTTCTTC
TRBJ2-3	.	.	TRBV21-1	CASSTRSGRSTGDTQYF	TGTGCCAGCAGCACTAGGAGCGGGAGGAGCACGGGAGATACGCAGTATTTT
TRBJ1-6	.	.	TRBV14	CASSLAYRARNSPLHF	TGTGCCAGCAGCCTCGCCTACAGGGCAAGGAATTCACCCCTCCACTTT
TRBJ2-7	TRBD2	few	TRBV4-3	CASSLQREKSYEQYF	TGCGCCAGCAGCCTCCAGCGGGAGAAGTCCTACGAGCAGTACTTC
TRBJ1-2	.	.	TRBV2	CASKQRIYGYTF	TGTGCCAGCAAGCAGAGGATTTATGGCTACACCTTC
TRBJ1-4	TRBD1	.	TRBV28	CASSLYRGMGEKLFF	TGTGCCAGCAGTCTCTACAGGGGGATGGGTGAAAAACTGTTTTTT
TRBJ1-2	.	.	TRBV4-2	CASSQERGPLYGYTF	TGTGCCAGCAGCCAAGAAAGGGGTCCCTTGTATGGCTACACCTTC
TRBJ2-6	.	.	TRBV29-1	CSVASSRANVLTF	TGCAGCGTTGCGTCAAGCCGGGCCAACGTCCTGACTTTC
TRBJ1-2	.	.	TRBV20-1	CSAKIEYGYTF	TGCAGTGCAAAAATTGAGTATGGCTACACCTTC
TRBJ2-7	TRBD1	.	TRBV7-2	CASSLEWDSYYEQYF	TGTGCCAGCAGCTTAGAGTGGGACAGCTACTACGAGCAGTACTTC
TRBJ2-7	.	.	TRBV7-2	CASSGSWGPFEQYF	TGTGCCAGTTCGGGTTCTTGGGGACCCTTCGAGCAGTACTTC
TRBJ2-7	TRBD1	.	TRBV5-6	CASSSPRTGVRVYEQYF	TGTGCCAGCAGCTCGCCACGAACAGGGGTTAGAGTGTACGAGCAGTACTTC
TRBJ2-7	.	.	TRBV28	CAAGPLVRYEQYF	TGTGCCGCAGGGCCTTTGGTTCGGTACGAGCAGTACTTC
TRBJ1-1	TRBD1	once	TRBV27	CASTTGDTEAFF	TGTGCCAGCACTACAGGGGACACTGAAGCTTTCTTT
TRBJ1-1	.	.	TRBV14	CASSQGGVEAFF	TGTGCCAGCAGCCAAGGGGGTGTCGAAGCTTTCTTT
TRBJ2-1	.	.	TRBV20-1	CSASLSGSSYNEQFF	TGCAGTGCTAGTTTGTCGGGGAGCTCCTACAATGAGCAGTTCTTC
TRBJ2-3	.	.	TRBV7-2	CASSLGMRDTQYF	TGTGCCAGCAGCTTAGGAATGCGAGATACGCAGTATTTT
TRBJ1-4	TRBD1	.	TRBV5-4	CASSTGTVNEKLFF	TGTGCCAGCAGCACCGGGACAGTTAATGAAAAACTGTTTTTT
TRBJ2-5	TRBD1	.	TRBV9	CASSVDVGGVETQYF	TGTGCCAGCAGCGTAGATGTAGGGGGCGTAGAGACCCAGTACTTC
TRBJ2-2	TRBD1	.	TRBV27	CASSARTGTVGELFF	TGTGCCAGCAGTGCGCGGACAGGGACCGTCGGGGAGCTGTTTTTT
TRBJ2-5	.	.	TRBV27	CASSFASRETQYF	TGTGCCAGCAGTTTTGCCAGCCGGGAGACCCAGTACTTC
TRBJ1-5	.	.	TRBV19	CASSIVSGTNSNQPQHF	TGTGCCAGTAGTATAGTGTCCGGGACGAATAGCAATCAGCCCCAGCATTTT
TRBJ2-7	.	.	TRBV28	CASIYEQYF	TGTGCCAGCATTTACGAGCAGTACTTC
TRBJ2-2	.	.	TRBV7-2	CASSSYGQNTGELFF	TGTGCCAGCAGCTCCTACGGACAGAACACCGGGGAGCTGTTTTTT
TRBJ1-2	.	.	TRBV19	CASSSSQRNGYTF	TGTGCCAGTAGTTCCAGCCAGCGTAATGGCTACACCTTC
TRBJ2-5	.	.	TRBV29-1	CSVEGVGETQYF	TGCAGCGTTGAAGGGGTTGGAGAGACCCAGTACTTC
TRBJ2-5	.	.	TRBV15	CATSRVNPQETQYF	TGTGCCACCAGCAGAGTCAACCCCCAAGAGACCCAGTACTTC
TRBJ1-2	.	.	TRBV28	CASSFRGSGYTF	TGTGCCAGCAGTTTTCGAGGTTCGGGCTACACCTTC
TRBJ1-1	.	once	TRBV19	CASRSGVRTTEAFF	TGTGCCAGTAGGTCGGGGGTAAGGACCACTGAAGCTTTCTTT
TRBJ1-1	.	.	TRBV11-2	CASSLSTEAFF	TGTGCCAGCAGCTTATCGACTGAAGCTTTCTTT
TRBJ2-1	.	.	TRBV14	CASSPTGSAMHNEQFF	TGTGCCAGCAGCCCGACCGGGAGCGCAATGCACAATGAGCAGTTCTTC
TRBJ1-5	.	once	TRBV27	CASSSSWSVYGNQPQHF	TGTGCCAGCAGTTCCTCTTGGAGCGTCTATGGCAATCAGCCCCAGCATTTT
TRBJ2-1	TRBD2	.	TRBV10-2	CASSDASGYNEQFF	TGCGCCAGCAGTGATGCTAGCGGTTACAATGAGCAGTTCTTC
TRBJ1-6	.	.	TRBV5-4	CASSLSVPNSPLHF	TGTGCCAGCAGCTTGAGCGTTCCGAATTCACCCCTCCACTTT
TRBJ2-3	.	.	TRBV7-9	CASSRQGFTDTQYF	TGTGCCAGCAGCCGCCAGGGTTTCACAGATACGCAGTATTTT
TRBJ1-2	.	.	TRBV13	CASSLPGVYGYTF	TGTGCCAGCAGCTTGCCAGGGGTCTATGGCTACACCTTC
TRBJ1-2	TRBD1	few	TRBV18	CASSSKDRLGDGYTF	TGTGCCAGCTCAAGCAAGGACAGGTTGGGGGATGGCTACACCTTC
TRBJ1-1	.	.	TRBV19	CASSIWTYNEAFF	TGTGCCAGTAGTATATGGACTTATAATGAAGCTTTCTTT
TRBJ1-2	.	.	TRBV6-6	CATQRVDYGYTF	TGTGCCACACAGAGGGTCGACTATGGCTACACCTTC
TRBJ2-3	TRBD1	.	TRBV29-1	CSVVPTDRGLTDTQYF	TGCAGCGTTGTCCCCACGGACAGGGGGCTAACAGATACGCAGTATTTT
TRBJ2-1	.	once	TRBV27	CASRGLIPNEQFF	TGTGCCAGCAGAGGACTTATCCCCAATGAGCAGTTCTTC
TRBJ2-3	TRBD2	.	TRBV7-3	CASTMIPGLDRKYF	TGTGCCAGCACCATGATTCCGGGACTAGACAGGAAATATTTT
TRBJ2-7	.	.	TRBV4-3	CASSQEGAYEQYF	TGCGCCAGCAGCCAAGAAGGCGCCTACGAGCAGTACTTC
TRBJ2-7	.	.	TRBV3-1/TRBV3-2	CASSRARPSSYEQYF	TGTGCCAGCAGCCGAGCCCGACCGAGCTCCTACGAGCAGTACTTC
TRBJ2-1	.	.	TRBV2	CASSENGLNEQFF	TGTGCCAGCAGTGAAAACGGTCTCAATGAGCAGTTCTTC
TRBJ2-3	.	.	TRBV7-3	CASSRDSAGDTQYF	TGTGCCAGCAGTCGGGACTCGGCAGGAGATACGCAGTATTTT
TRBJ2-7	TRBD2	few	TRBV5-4	CASSEVAGGSSYEQYF	TGTGCCAGCAGCGAAGTAGCGGGAGGTTCCTCCTACGAGCAGTACTTC